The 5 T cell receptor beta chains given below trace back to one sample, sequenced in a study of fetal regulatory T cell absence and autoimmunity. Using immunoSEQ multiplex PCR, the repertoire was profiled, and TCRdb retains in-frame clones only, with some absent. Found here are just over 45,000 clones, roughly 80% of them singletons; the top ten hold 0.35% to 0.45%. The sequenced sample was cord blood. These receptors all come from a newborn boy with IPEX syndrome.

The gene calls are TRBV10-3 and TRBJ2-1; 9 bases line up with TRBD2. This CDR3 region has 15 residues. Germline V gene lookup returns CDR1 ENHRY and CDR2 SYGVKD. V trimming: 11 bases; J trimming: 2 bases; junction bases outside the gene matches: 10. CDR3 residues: CAADGGGEPYNEQFF. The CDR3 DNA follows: TGTGCCGCTGACGGCGGGGGGGAACCCTACAATGAGCAGTTCTTC.

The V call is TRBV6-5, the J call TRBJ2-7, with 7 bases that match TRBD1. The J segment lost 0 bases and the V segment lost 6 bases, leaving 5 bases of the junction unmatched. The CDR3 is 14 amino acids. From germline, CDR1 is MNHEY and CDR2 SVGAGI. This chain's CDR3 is CASRGTAASYEQYF. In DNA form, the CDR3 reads TGTGCCAGCAGGGGGACAGCGGCCTCCTACGAGCAGTACTTC.

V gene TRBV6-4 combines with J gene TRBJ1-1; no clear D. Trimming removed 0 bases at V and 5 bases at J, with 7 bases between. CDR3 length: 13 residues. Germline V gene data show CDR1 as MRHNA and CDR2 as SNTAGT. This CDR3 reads CASSDSVFTEAFF. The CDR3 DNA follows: TGTGCCAGCAGTGACTCGGTTTTTACTGAAGCTTTCTTT.

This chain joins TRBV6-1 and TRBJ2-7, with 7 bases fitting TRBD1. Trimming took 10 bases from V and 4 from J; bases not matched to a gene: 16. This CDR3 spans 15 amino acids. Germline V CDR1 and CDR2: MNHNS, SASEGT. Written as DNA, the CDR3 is TGTGCCACCACCTCCGGGACAGAGAGGACTTACGAGCAGTACTTC. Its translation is CATTSGTERTYEQYF.

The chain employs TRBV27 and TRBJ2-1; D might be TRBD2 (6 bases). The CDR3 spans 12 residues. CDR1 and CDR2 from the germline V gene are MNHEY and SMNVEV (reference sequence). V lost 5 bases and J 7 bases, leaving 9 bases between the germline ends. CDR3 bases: TGTGCCAGCAGTCCTCGGGAGAATGAGCAGTTCTTC. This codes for CASSPRENEQFF.